This passage covers 2 T cell receptor beta chains from one sample sequenced in a study of blood T cell repertoires in COVID-19. Sequencing used immunoSEQ multiplex PCR; TCRdb keeps in-frame clones, though not all of them. The sample yields 260,000 or so clones, roughly 79% seen once. Sequencing input: peripheral blood. The receptors here all came from an elderly woman with COVID-19, enrolled during active disease.

The genes are TRBV2 and TRBJ1-2; D unclear. This CDR3 spans 13 amino acids. The V gene lost 8 bases and the J gene lost 5 bases, with 15 bases spanning the gap. CDR1 and CDR2 from the germline V gene are SNHLY and FYNNEI. This CDR3 is CASVEGDLYGYTF. The CDR3 nucleotides are TGTGCCAGCGTGGAGGGAGACCTTTATGGCTACACCTTC.

The genes are TRBV4-2 and TRBJ1-5, with TRBD1 matching over 9 bases. The germline V gene encodes CDR1 LGHNA and CDR2 YNFKEQ. The CDR3 totals 14 residues. After removal of 8 bases from V and 5 bases from J, the junction contained 7 bases not matched to a gene. The CDR3 sequence is CASSSRDRDQPQHF. CDR3 nucleotide sequence: TGTGCCAGCTCGTCCCGGGACAGGGATCAGCCCCAGCATTTT.